The 9 T cell receptor beta chains in this list originate from one sample, sequenced in a study of control samples from healthy donors and cancer patients. Sequencing was performed with immunoSEQ multiplex PCR; in TCRdb, only in-frame clones are kept and a portion is missing. The sample lists approximately 100,000 clones; about 89% were seen once. The source material was blood. Source of these receptors: a man aged 25 to 40 in good health.

This chain joins TRBV19 and TRBJ2-1; D is unresolved. This CDR3 contains 12 residues. V was trimmed by 4 bases and J by 4 bases, leaving 5 bases between them. CDR1 is LNHDA and CDR2 is SQIVND in the germline V gene (reference sequence). CDR3 loop: CASSNKYNEQFF. The DNA of the CDR3 is TGTGCCAGTAGTAACAAATACAATGAGCAGTTCTTC.

CDR3 DNA sequence: TGTGCCAGCAGCTTTAGCGGGGGGGAGACCCAGTACTTC. Residues: CASSFSGGETQYF. V is TRBV5-5 and J is TRBJ2-5, with 10 bases fitting TRBD2. Germline CDR1 reads SGHKS; CDR2 reads YYEKEE (reference sequence). With V trimmed by 2 bases and J by 5 bases, 0 bases remained unmatched. This CDR3 contains 13 residues.

This rearrangement joins TRBV2 to TRBJ1-2; D is undetermined. Germline CDR1 SNHLY, CDR2 FYNNEI. Between the trimmed V and J ends, which lost 1 base and 3 bases, there was a span of 6 bases. The CDR3 is 13 amino acids. The CDR3 DNA reads TGTGCCAGCAGTGAAGGGGGTGACTATGGCTACACCTTC. Translation gives CASSEGGDYGYTF.

The table lists this clone with a count of one. The genes are TRBV27 and TRBJ1-1; tentative D call: TRBD1 (6 bases). The CDR3 spans 14 residues. The V gene's germline CDR1 is MNHEY and CDR2 SMNVEV (reference sequence). V was cut by 2 bases and J by 4 bases, with 11 bases left in between. The CDR3 DNA reads as TGTGCCAGCAGTTTAGGGGGCATGGGCACTGAAGCTTTCTTT. Translated: CASSLGGMGTEAFF.

The chain recombines TRBV5-8 with TRBJ1-3; no clear D gene. Between the trimmed V and J ends, which lost 4 bases and 0 bases, there was a span of 11 bases. The germline V gene encodes CDR1 SGHTS and CDR2 YDEGEE. The CDR3 extends over 15 amino acids. CDR3 sequence reads: CASSPSHFSGNTIYF. As DNA, the CDR3 is TGTGCCAGCAGCCCCTCACACTTCTCTGGAAACACCATATATTTT.

The rearrangement uses TRBV21-1 and TRBJ2-1. TRBV21-1 is given as a pseudogene. This CDR3 is built from 17 residues. Here the CDR3 reads CASSKPVQGGVDNEQFF. DNA for the CDR3: TGTGCCAGCAGCAAACCCGTACAGGGCGGGGTAGACAATGAGCAGTTCTTC.

The genes are TRBV10-3 and TRBJ1-4, with 8 bases identical to TRBD1. CDR3 length: 13 residues. The V segment lost 11 bases and the J segment 7 bases; nucleotides outside the gene matches: 9. The germline CDR1 and CDR2 sequences are ENHRY and SYGVKD. The CDR3: CAAQGDLGEKLFF. The CDR3 coding sequence is TGTGCCGCACAGGGGGATCTGGGTGAAAAACTGTTTTTT.

The gene calls are TRBV6-5 and TRBJ2-2; 7 bases line up with TRBD1. With 5 bases clipped from V and 1 base from J, the junction kept 4 bases outside the gene matches. Per the germline V gene, CDR1 is MNHEY and CDR2 is SVGAGI. The CDR3 covers 15 residues. The CDR3 loop reads CASSLRTGNTGELFF. DNA of the CDR3: TGTGCCAGCAGTCTCCGGACAGGGAACACCGGGGAGCTGTTTTTT.

The genes are TRBV4-1 and TRBJ1-2; 9 bases are shared with TRBD1. V lost 0 bases and J lost 2; bases outside the gene matches: 10. The CDR3 has 18 residues. Germline CDR1 and CDR2: MGHRA and YSYEKL. The chain's CDR3 is CASSQDSRIGQGNYGYTF. Here the CDR3 DNA reads TGCGCCAGCAGCCAAGATTCACGGATTGGACAGGGGAACTATGGCTACACCTTC.